The clone carrying this T cell receptor beta chain was observed a few times. Its antigen is unidentified. The CDR3 is made up of 15 amino acids. V shed 4 bases and J 4 bases; nucleotides not matched to a gene: 5. The record originates from a study of T-cell memory formation after mild COVID-19. Study overall: Clusters were largely donor specific. Broader study findings: Pre-infection memory carried some responding clones, suggesting that cross-reactive memory joined.

TCRdb reprocessed the 5' RACE reads with MiXCR, giving one entry per CDR3 protein. The table records roughly 510,000 distinct CDR3 sequences, approximately 15% of them present only once. The specimen was PBMCs or a T cell subset sorted from them (not recorded which). This TCR came from an adult woman who had mild COVID-19 (a few samples of this study predate the infection). Cell type and time point are not known. The rearrangement uses TRBV12-3 or TRBV12-4 and TRBJ1-3, with 9 bases fitting TRBD1. Here the CDR3 reads CASSWGQGGGNTIYF. The DNA of the CDR3 is TGTGCCAGCAGTTGGGGACAGGGTGGAGGAAACACCATATATTTT.